Presented here are 21 T cell receptor beta chains from one specimen sequenced in a study of blood T cell repertoires in COVID-19. The protocol was immunoSEQ multiplex PCR, while the TCRdb copy is restricted to in-frame clones and leaves out a portion. The sample lists about 69,000 clones, about four fifths occurring once. The sample taken for sequencing was peripheral blood. Every receptor here comes from a woman older than 75 with acute or convalescent COVID-19.

This clone was detected only a few times. The genes are TRBV10-1 and TRBJ1-3; tentatively, D is TRBD1 (5 bases). The CDR3 has 15 amino acids. Looked up from germline, CDR1 is WNHNN and CDR2 is SYGVQD (reference sequence). V was trimmed by 3 bases and J by 0 bases, leaving 9 bases between them. The CDR3 nucleotides read TGCGCCAGCAGTGACGGACAAAACTCTGGAAACACCATATATTTT. Translating it yields CASSDGQNSGNTIYF.

The CDR3 loop is CATSRRQGEAKNIQYF. As DNA, the CDR3 is TGTGCCACCAGCAGGAGACAGGGGGAGGCCAAAAACATTCAGTACTTC. V gene TRBV15 combines with J gene TRBJ2-4; 9 bases align to TRBD1. The germline V gene encodes CDR1 LNHNV and CDR2 YYDKDF (reference sequence). CDR3 length: 16 amino acids. J lost 1 base, V lost 3 bases, and 4 bases had no gene match.

The rearrangement joins TRBV7-9 to TRBJ2-7; possibly TRBD1 for D (5 bases). The CDR3 is 16 amino acids. V lost 5 bases, J lost 0 bases, and 17 bases lay in between. Germline lookup yields CDR1 SEHNR and CDR2 FQNEAQ (reference sequence). Here the CDR3 DNA reads TGTGCCAGCAGCCGCGAAACGGACATAAGCTCCTACGAGCAGTACTTC. Translating it yields CASSRETDISSYEQYF.

The chain joins TRBV3-1 (or the pseudogene TRBV3-2) to TRBJ2-7; the match to TRBD2 covers 12 bases. CDR1 is LGHDT and CDR2 is YNNKEL in the germline V gene (reference sequence). The CDR3 is 17 amino acids. J gave up 4 bases and V 0 bases, and 7 bases lay outside the gene matches. CDR3 sequence reads: CASSQDPSGGAGYEQYF. CDR3 sequence (DNA): TGTGCCAGCAGCCAAGATCCTAGCGGGGGGGCTGGATACGAGCAGTACTTC.

The V call is TRBV4-1, the J call TRBJ1-2, with D perhaps matching TRBD1 (5 bases). This CDR3 has 15 residues. In germline, CDR1 is MGHRA, CDR2 YSYEKL. V gave up 1 base and J gave up 3 bases, with 12 bases separating them. The CDR3 sequence is CASSQAGTSDYGYTF. The CDR3 nucleotides read TGCGCCAGCAGCCAAGCCGGGACTTCGGACTATGGCTACACCTTC.

The genes are TRBV6-5 and TRBJ2-7; D is possibly TRBD1 (6 bases). This CDR3 is 13 amino acids long. Germline V gene sequence: CDR1 MNHEY, CDR2 SVGAGI. The V end lost 6 bases, the J end lost 1 base, and 10 bases lay between the germline ends. The DNA for the CDR3 is TGTGCCAGCAGGATAGGACAGTCCTACGAGCAGTACTTC. It is translated as CASRIGQSYEQYF.

The rearrangement joins TRBV5-6 to TRBJ1-1; D is ambiguous. Germline-derived CDR1 and CDR2 are SGHDT and YYEEEE. Trimming cost V 2 bases and J 4 bases, with 9 bases left between them. CDR3 length equals 13 residues. CDR3 bases: TGTGCCAGCAGCTTTACCCGGAGCACTGAAGCTTTCTTT. It yields the protein CASSFTRSTEAFF.

The chain links TRBV5-1 to TRBJ1-1; D is unresolved. The ends were cut back, 2 bases at V and 4 bases at J, with 12 bases in the middle. Looked up from germline, CDR1 is SGHRS and CDR2 is YFSETQ. The CDR3 extends over 14 amino acids. The CDR3 is CASSLDRRGTEAFF. The CDR3 region has the DNA TGCGCCAGCAGCTTAGACCGACGGGGCACTGAAGCTTTCTTT.

The chain combines TRBV7-9 with TRBJ1-1; 9 bases line up with TRBD1. The J segment lost 6 bases and the V segment lost 6 bases, leaving 5 bases of the junction unmatched. This CDR3 comprises 13 residues. Germline-derived CDR1 and CDR2 are SEHNR and FQNEAQ (reference sequence). The CDR3 DNA follows: TGTGCCAGCAGACTGGACAGGGGCGCTGAAGCTTTCTTT. This gives the protein CASRLDRGAEAFF.

This chain links TRBV20-1 with TRBJ2-1; 16 bases fit TRBD2. V lost 3 bases to trimming and J lost 12 bases; unmatched junction nucleotides: 8. Germline CDR1 is DFQATT and CDR2 is SNEGSKA (reference sequence). The CDR3 length is 15 residues. CDR3 nucleotide sequence: TGCAGTGCTAGTGGGACTAGCGGGGGGGCCTTTGGGCAGTTCTTC. Amino acid sequence: CSASGTSGGAFGQFF.

This chain connects TRBV20-1 to TRBJ2-1; D is unresolved. This CDR3 is 11 amino acids long. V gave up 6 bases and J gave up 5 bases, with 8 bases separating them. Per germline, CDR1 DFQATT and CDR2 SNEGSKA (reference sequence). The CDR3 loop is CSALSDNEQFF. The CDR3 DNA follows: TGCAGTGCACTCTCTGACAATGAGCAGTTCTTC.

The rearrangement uses TRBV4-1 and TRBJ2-1, with 11 bases aligning to TRBD2. Germline V gene lookup returns CDR1 MGHRA and CDR2 YSYEKL. The V segment lost 4 bases and the J segment 4 bases; nucleotides outside the gene matches: 6. The CDR3 is made up of 16 amino acids. The CDR3 nucleotides read TGCGCCAGCAGCCTAACCGGGACTAGCGGTTACAATGAGCAGTTCTTC. It codes for CASSLTGTSGYNEQFF.

V gene TRBV29-1 combines with J gene TRBJ1-4; a weak D match, TRBD1 (6 bases). The germline V gene encodes CDR1 SQVTM and CDR2 ANQGSEA. There are 15 residues in the CDR3. The germline V and J ends were trimmed by 4 bases and 8 bases, with 20 bases remaining between them. As DNA, the CDR3 is TGCAGCGTTGGCCCCAGGGGAGGGGCGGGAGAAAAACTGTTTTTT. Its translation: CSVGPRGGAGEKLFF.

There are a few counts of this clone. The genes are TRBV27 and TRBJ1-6, with 9 bases matching TRBD1. V lost 5 bases and J lost 1; bases outside the gene matches: 6. The CDR3 covers 17 residues. CDR1 is MNHEY, CDR2 SMNVEV, per germline (reference sequence). The CDR3, as DNA: TGTGCCAGCAGTCCGGGGACAGGGAAATCCTATAATTCACCCCTCCACTTT. Translated, it gives CASSPGTGKSYNSPLHF.

This chain links TRBV7-2 with TRBJ1-5; 8 positions agree with TRBD1. This CDR3 comprises 16 residues. Looked up from germline, CDR1 is SGHTA and CDR2 is FQGNSA. Trimming at V came to 1 base and at J to 4 bases, leaving 6 bases not matched to a gene. The CDR3 nucleotides read TGTGCCAGCAGCTTAGGACACAGGGGGAGGAATCAGCCCCAGCATTTT. This translates into CASSLGHRGRNQPQHF. The full variable domain, completed using reference TRBV7-2 and TRBJ1-5, is GAGVSQSPSNKVTEKGKDVELRCDPISGHTALYWYRQSLGQGLEFLIYFQGNSAPDKSGLPSDRFSAERTGGSVSTLTIQRTQQEDSAVYLCASSLGHRGRNQPQHFGDGTRLSIL.

This chain links TRBV7-8 with TRBJ2-7, with 8 bases lining up with TRBD1. The CDR3 length is 14 residues. Trimming took 3 bases from V and 0 from J; bases not matched to a gene: 1. Germline V gives CDR1 SGHVS, CDR2 FQNEAQ. CDR3 DNA: TGTGCCAGCAGCTTGGACAGGGACTCCTACGAGCAGTACTTC. This translates into CASSLDRDSYEQYF.

The chain links TRBV6-2 or TRBV6-3 to TRBJ1-1, with a tentative D call TRBD1 (6 bases). The CDR3 totals 14 residues. The germline V gene has CDR1 MNHEY and CDR2 SVGEGT. Trimming shortened V by 3 bases and J by 0 bases, and 8 bases separated the two germline ends. The CDR3 DNA reads TGTGCCAGCAGTTATACAGGGATGAACACTGAAGCTTTCTTT. It translates to CASSYTGMNTEAFF.

With respect to this clone: Other DNA sequences within the sample encode an identical CDR3. The chain employs TRBV5-1 and TRBJ2-7; 8 nucleotides align to TRBD1. The CDR3 contains 13 residues. V lost 4 bases to trimming and J lost 5 bases; unmatched junction nucleotides: 5. The germline CDR1 and CDR2 sequences are SGHRS and YFSETQ. The CDR3 protein is CASSQDRANEQYF. CDR3 coding DNA: TGCGCCAGCAGCCAGGACAGGGCCAACGAGCAGTACTTC.

This clone was seen once. The gene calls are TRBV7-9 and TRBJ2-1; TRBD2 matches at 11 bases. Germline trimming cut 5 bases from V and 7 bases from J; bases unmatched to any gene: 13. This CDR3 contains 17 residues. Germline V gives CDR1 SEHNR, CDR2 FQNEAQ (reference sequence). CDR3 in DNA: TGTGCCAGCAGCGAATCCTCGCGTTGGACTAGCGGGAATGAGCAGTTCTTC. Amino acids: CASSESSRWTSGNEQFF.

The V gene is TRBV4-1, the J gene TRBJ2-3; weak D call: TRBD1 (6 bases). The V gene lost 0 bases and the J gene lost 6 bases, with 16 bases spanning the gap. Germline V gene data show CDR1 as MGHRA and CDR2 as YSYEKL. The CDR3 has 16 residues. The CDR3 loop reads CASSQDRAGGWDTQYF. CDR3 bases: TGCGCCAGCAGCCAAGATCGTGCTGGGGGCTGGGATACGCAGTATTTT.

This clone was picked up one time. V usage is TRBV5-8 and J usage is TRBJ2-1, with no clear D. V gave up 2 bases and J gave up 7 bases, with 13 bases separating them. CDR1 is SGHTS and CDR2 is YDEGEE in the germline V gene. CDR3 size: 14 residues. The CDR3 DNA sequence: TGTGCCAGCAGCTTTCAATGGCAGTTTAATGAGCAGTTCTTC. Translating gives CASSFQWQFNEQFF.